This T cell receptor (beta chain) was sequenced in a study of cytomegalovirus exposure and HLA in healthy donors (dated by TCRdb to between 2016 and 2019). For context, the study as a whole: An earlier analysis of roughly 630 of the donors reported 250 to 350 Gb of sequence data and 117 million unique TCR beta sequences from about 179 million T cells. An early release that covered roughly 600 HLA-typed donors contained about 300 gigabases of sequencing data and 70 million to 100 million unique TCR sequences. Of the 350 to 450 genotyped donors, over 70% fell in the genetic ancestry cluster associated with self-reported Caucasian donors. The study was designed to test whether signatures of past pathogen exposure could be identified by cataloging public T cell receptors. The study profiled the T cell repertoires of about 720 subjects by immunosequencing and related them to cytomegalovirus serostatus. Besides the first cohort of 666 subjects, a separate validation cohort made up of 120 different subjects was used. To predict cytomegalovirus infection status, the study combined high-throughput TCR immunosequencing, statistical association of individual TCRs with disease status, and machine learning. A later analysis re-analyzed previously published TCR beta repertoires from 660 or so donors and added high-resolution HLA genotyping to study TCR occurrence patterns. The later analysis used no new phenotypic data to find candidate immune exposures, relying instead on TCR beta sequences and their occurrence across donors. To decide whether each TCR beta V gene segment behaved as functional or pseudogenic, an earlier analysis of fewer than 750 of the donors relied on high-throughput TCR beta sequencing. Donor age, sex, ethnicity and CMV serostatus were collected together with the repertoire data. Genome-wide SNP genotypes for about 65% of the 666 donors were used in a later genetic analysis, which treated that subset as a discovery cohort. All discovery cohort repertoires had been generated on a single sequencing platform. Class I and class II HLA loci were covered by the typing at four-digit resolution. Typing coverage varied by locus: roughly 629-630 donors for A, B, C, DRB1 and DQB1; more than 500 for DQA1; 606 for DPA1; under 490 for DPB1. About five DR-DQ haplotypes were treated as single units for association and clustering because of strong linkage in the cohort. Among roughly 370 genotyped donors of the cohort, an average of approximately 230,000 unique TCR beta nucleotide sequences were sequenced per donor, roughly 20% of them non-productive. Paper-wide results and their limitations: According to a later analysis, most CMV-associated TCR beta chains appeared to be HLA-restricted, and the HLA associations seemed to be driven largely by CMV exposure. The only immune exposure information available for the cohort was CMV serostatus. Some IMGT-functional V segments, including TRBV6-2 and TRBV6-3, could not be distinguished by the 87-base-pair reads and were therefore excluded. In an earlier analysis of a few hundred of the donors, most TCR beta V segments were observed in productive rearrangements about 90% or about 30% of the time, broadly matching IMGT annotations. Most TCR sequences were seen in very few donors, while some public TCRs were found in many individuals. When HLA alleles, especially DR and DQ, strongly co-occurred, attributing TCR associations to individual alleles was difficult. A few of the identified cytomegalovirus-associated TCR beta chains were confirmed in vitro to be specific for cytomegalovirus antigens. Correlated functional status among segregating V segments might reflect linkage disequilibrium, but an unknown experimental factor could not be ruled out. A further reported finding was that TCR beta sequences accurately predicted the HLA-A and HLA-B alleles for most subjects in the first cohort. At a false discovery rate of 0.05, a later analysis linked 15,000 to 20,000 TCR beta sequences to specific HLA alleles. Seventeen rarely observed V segments, including chromosome 9 orphons, were excluded from the earlier analysis of several hundred of the donors because counts were too low. According to a later analysis, parvovirus B19, influenza, CMV and Epstein-Barr virus appeared linked to several top co-occurrence clusters. According to a later analysis, TCR association rates differed among HLA loci, with DRB1 alleles showing the most associated TCRs and HLA-C alleles showing the fewest. This cohort had only TCR beta chains sequenced, and the lack of alpha or paired-chain data limited which features could be detected. A later genetic analysis reported fewer N-insertions in productive TCRs among donors in an Asian-associated ancestry cluster than the 666-donor mean. Roughly uniform sequencing depth across donors was assumed in presence/absence analyses, although this assumption may not hold. A total of some 180 TCR beta chains were listed by the study as associated with cytomegalovirus. A cluster of highly shared sequence variants was judged likely to represent a technical artifact of the sequencing pipeline. HLA typing was unavailable for some donors at each locus, so association tests used only the typed subset. In a later genetic analysis, a missense DCLRE1C variant was associated with V-gene and J-gene trimming of TCR beta chains, and the association was replicated in an independent cohort. In a later analysis, HLA-associated TCR beta chains showed more clonal expansion and lower generation probabilities than non-associated chains that were equally common. The classifier was reported to diagnose cytomegalovirus status with high specificity and sensitivity in both the original and validation cohorts. According to the authors, the approach could potentially be generalized to other disease states and immunological phenotypes.

Receptor libraries were prepared by the immunoSEQ multiplex PCR assay. The multiplex PCR relied on a mix of 60 forward primers for TCR Vbeta segments and 13 reverse primers for TCR Jbeta segments. Amplification of the CDR3 region of rearranged TCR beta genes was performed with a multiplex PCR assay on genomic DNA. On the Illumina HiSeq System, the amplified TCR beta libraries were sequenced as 87-base-pair reads. As for the original processing: Across the 600 to 700 repertoires, a later analysis counted 80 million or so unique TCR beta chains, approximately 12 million of which were shared by at least two donors. Raw reads were error-corrected and collapsed into unique sequences with a nearest-neighbor algorithm that merged closely related sequences to remove PCR and sequencing errors. CDR3 sequences were aligned to IMGT reference sequences to assign V, D and J gene segments. Each retained sequence needed at least a six-nucleotide match to both a V gene segment and a J gene segment. A rearrangement was called productive if the CDR3 had no stop codons and remained in frame with V and J, and every other rearrangement was called non-productive. CDR3 was defined by IMGT convention, running from the second conserved V-encoded cysteine to the conserved J-encoded phenylalanine. In an earlier analysis of more than 550 of the donors, sequences lacking an unambiguous match to a single V gene segment were excluded. An earlier analysis of about 590 of the donors classified V segments as functional when productive rearrangements were above 56.7% and as segregating when the standard deviation between donors was above 5%. A statistical classification framework was built for diagnosing cytomegalovirus status from the catalog of TCR beta chain sequences. A later analysis assigned V and J genes by comparing TCR nucleotide sequences with IMGT/GENE-DB human TR gene sequences. In a later analysis, CDR3 sequences and most-parsimonious VDJ recombination scenarios were assigned using the TCRdist pipeline. In a later analysis, each TCR beta chain was defined by its CDR3 amino acid sequence together with its V-gene family, and reads lacking a unique V-gene family were excluded. A later analysis removed nearly 600 highly shared, low-generation-probability nucleotide sequences to deal with suspected cross-contamination and a sequencing artifact. In a later analysis, a clonal expansion index for each public chain was calculated from normalized within-repertoire ranks of inferred template counts. In a later analysis, generation probabilities were computed with a VDJ recombination model fitted to out-of-frame rearrangements, and the resulting probabilities were checked against IGoR. Hypergeometric tests were used in a later analysis to score TCR-TCR, TCR-HLA and TCR-CMV co-occurrence, with a repertoire-size bias correction applied to the TCR pairs. False discovery rates were estimated in a later analysis by permuting HLA or CMV assignments 20 times. In a later analysis, co-occurring TCRs were grouped using DBSCAN, and TCRdist sequence similarity was added for clustering within HLA-allele-positive subsets. Repertoires with fewer than 30,000 or more than 120,000 public chains, plus five repertoires with anomalous nucleotide sharing, were excluded from co-occurrence clustering. The immuneACCESS repertoire file appears here via TCRdb, limited to in-frame rearrangements. These files lack a portion of the clones; in checked studies, under half of the deficit traces to unresolved V genes, and the cause of the others is not known. That table supplies the V and J calls and clone size; D and trimming were determined from the DNA. The sample includes about 160,000 clones, with 75% to 85% observed a single time. 0.96% of the sample lies in the top ten.

The cohort consisted of fewer than 700 healthy bone marrow donors. All cohort members were sampled while nominally healthy, although unrecorded immune exposures were likely present. The donor was CMV seropositive and was included in the group of almost 300 seropositive cohort members. Every donor gave a peripheral blood sample, and the peripheral blood mononuclear cells from that sample were used for TCR beta sequencing. Genomic DNA extraction from the blood cell samples was performed with the Qiagen DNeasy Blood Extraction Kit. The germline ends are 10 bases apart after V is trimmed by 3 bases and J by 5 bases. Spanning cysteine to phenylalanine, the CDR3 consists of 13 amino acids. Only the CDR3 portion is preserved as DNA: 39 bases, with reading frame beginning at the first base. For CDR1 and CDR2, the germline V gene lists SGHDT and YYEEEE. With regard to this clone: The specificity of this receptor is unknown. Base qualities are missing; no much larger clone stands one base away.

The chain is encoded by TRBV5-6 joined to TRBJ2-3; too little of a D gene remains to name it. Sequenced sample: PBMCs. The clonotype comes from a girl aged 2-10 years in good health and CMV-seropositive. The CDR3 reads as follows: CASSSSGQDTQYF. The DNA sequence is as follows: TGTGCCAGCAGCTCCTCCGGTCAAGATACGCAGTATTTT.